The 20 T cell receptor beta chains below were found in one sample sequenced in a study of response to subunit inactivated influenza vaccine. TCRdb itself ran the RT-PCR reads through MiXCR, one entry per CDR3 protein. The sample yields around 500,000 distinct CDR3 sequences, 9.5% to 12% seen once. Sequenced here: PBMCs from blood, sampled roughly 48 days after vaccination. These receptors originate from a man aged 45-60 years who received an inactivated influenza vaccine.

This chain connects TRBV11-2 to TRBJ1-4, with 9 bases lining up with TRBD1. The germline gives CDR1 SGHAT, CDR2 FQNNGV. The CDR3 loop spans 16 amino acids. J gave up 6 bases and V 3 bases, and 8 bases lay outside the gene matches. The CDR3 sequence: CASSLQDRGMDEKLFF. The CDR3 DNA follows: TGTGCCAGCAGCTTGCAAGACAGGGGGATGGATGAAAAACTGTTTTTT.

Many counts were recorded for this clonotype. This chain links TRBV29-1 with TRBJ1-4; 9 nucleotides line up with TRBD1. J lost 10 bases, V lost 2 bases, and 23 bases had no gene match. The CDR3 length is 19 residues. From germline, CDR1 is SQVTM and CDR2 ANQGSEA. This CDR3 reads CSVEHPGQGSYGAVGKLFF. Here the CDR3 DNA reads TGCAGCGTTGAACATCCGGGACAGGGATCATATGGTGCGGTAGGAAAACTGTTTTTT.

In DNA form, the CDR3 reads TGTGCCATCAGTGAGGGCCCCGGGGGAGAGACCCAGTACTTC. Protein: CAISEGPGGETQYF. The gene calls are TRBV10-3 and TRBJ2-5, with D perhaps TRBD2 (6 bases). The CDR3 runs to 14 residues. CDR1 and CDR2 (germline): ENHRY, SYGVKD. Trimming stripped 2 bases from V and 4 bases from J, with 11 bases between.

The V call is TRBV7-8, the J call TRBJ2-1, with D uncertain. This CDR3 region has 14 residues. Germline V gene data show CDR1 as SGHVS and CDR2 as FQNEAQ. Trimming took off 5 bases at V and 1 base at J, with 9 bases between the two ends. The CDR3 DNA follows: TGTGCCAGCAGCCCCATAGGGTCCTACAATGAGCAGTTCTTC. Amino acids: CASSPIGSYNEQFF.

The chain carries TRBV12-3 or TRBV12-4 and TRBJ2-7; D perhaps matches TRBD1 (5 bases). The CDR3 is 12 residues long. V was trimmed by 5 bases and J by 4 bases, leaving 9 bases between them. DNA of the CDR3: TGTGCCAGCAGTCAGAGACAGTACGAGCAGTACTTC. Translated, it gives CASSQRQYEQYF.

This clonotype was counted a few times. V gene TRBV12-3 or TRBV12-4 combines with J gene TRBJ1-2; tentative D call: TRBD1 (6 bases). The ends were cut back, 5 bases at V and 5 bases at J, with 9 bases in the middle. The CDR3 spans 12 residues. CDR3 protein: CASSMTGYGYTF. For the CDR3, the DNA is TGTGCCAGCAGTATGACAGGATATGGCTACACCTTC.

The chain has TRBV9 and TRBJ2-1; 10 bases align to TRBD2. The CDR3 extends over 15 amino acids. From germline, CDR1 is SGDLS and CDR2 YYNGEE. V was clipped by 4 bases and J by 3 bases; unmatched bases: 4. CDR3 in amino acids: CASSTRLAGYNEQFF. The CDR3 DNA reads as TGTGCCAGCAGCACCCGACTAGCGGGCTACAATGAGCAGTTCTTC.

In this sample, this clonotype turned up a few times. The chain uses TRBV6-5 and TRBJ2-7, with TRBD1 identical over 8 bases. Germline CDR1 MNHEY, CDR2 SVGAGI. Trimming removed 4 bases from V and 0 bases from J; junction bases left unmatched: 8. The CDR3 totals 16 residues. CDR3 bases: TGTGCCAGCAGTTCTGCTGGACAGGGACGCTCCTACGAGCAGTACTTC. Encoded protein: CASSSAGQGRSYEQYF.

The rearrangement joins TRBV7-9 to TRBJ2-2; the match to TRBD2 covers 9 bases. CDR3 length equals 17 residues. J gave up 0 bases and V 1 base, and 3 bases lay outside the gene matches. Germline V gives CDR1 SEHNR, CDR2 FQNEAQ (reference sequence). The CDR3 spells CASSLGGGAANTGELFF. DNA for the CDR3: TGTGCCAGCAGCTTAGGCGGGGGGGCCGCGAACACCGGGGAGCTGTTTTTT.

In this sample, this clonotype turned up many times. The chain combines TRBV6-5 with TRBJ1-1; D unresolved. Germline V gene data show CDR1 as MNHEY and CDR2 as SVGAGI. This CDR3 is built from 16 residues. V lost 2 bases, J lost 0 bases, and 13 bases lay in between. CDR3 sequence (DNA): TGTGCCAGCAGTTACCTGCCACATGGAATGAACACTGAAGCTTTCTTT. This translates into CASSYLPHGMNTEAFF.

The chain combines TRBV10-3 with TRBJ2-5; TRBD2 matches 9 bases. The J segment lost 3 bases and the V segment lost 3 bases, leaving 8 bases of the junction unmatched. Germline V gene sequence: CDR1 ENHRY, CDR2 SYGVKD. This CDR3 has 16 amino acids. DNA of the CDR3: TGTGCCATCAGTGATACTAGCGGGCTTAAGGAAGAGACCCAGTACTTC. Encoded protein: CAISDTSGLKEETQYF.

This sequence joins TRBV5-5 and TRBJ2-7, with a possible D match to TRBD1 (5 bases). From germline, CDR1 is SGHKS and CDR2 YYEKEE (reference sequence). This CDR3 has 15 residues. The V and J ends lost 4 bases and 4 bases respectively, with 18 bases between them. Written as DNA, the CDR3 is TGTGCCAGCAGCCTCTCAGGGTACAGTCTATACGAGCAGTACTTC. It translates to CASSLSGYSLYEQYF.

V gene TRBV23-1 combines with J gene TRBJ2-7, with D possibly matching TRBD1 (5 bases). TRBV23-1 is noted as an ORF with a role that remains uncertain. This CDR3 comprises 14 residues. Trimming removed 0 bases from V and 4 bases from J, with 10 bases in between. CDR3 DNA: TGCGCCAGCAGTCAATCGACAGTCACTTACGAGCAGTACTTC. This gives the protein CASSQSTVTYEQYF.

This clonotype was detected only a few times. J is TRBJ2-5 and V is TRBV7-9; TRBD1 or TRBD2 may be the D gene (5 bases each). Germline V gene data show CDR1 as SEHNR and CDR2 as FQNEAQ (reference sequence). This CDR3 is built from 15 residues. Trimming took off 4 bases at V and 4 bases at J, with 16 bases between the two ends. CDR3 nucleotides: TGTGCCAGCAGCTCCTCCTCCCGTGGGGGAGAGACCCAGTACTTC. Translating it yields CASSSSSRGGETQYF. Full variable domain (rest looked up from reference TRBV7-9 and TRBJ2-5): DTGVSQNPRHKITKRGQNVTFRCDPISEHNRLYWYRQTLGQGPEFLTYFQNEAQLEKSRLLSDRFSAERPKGSFSTLEIQRTEQGDSAMYLCASSSSSRGGETQYFGPGTRLLVL.

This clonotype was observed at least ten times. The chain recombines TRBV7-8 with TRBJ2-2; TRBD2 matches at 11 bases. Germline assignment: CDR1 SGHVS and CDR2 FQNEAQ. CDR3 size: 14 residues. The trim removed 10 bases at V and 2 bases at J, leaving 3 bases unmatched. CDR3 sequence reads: CATRLAGNTGELFF. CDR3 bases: TGTGCCACCAGACTAGCGGGAAACACCGGGGAGCTGTTTTTT.

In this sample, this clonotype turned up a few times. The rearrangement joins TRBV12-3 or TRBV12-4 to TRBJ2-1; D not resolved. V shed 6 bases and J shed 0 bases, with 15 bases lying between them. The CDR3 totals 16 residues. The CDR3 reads CASRPRADYSYNEQFF. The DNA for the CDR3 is TGTGCCAGCAGGCCCCGGGCCGATTACTCCTACAATGAGCAGTTCTTC.

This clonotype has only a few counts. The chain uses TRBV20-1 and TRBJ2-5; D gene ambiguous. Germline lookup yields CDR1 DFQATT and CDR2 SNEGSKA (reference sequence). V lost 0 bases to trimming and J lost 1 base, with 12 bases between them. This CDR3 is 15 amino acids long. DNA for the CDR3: TGCAGTGCTAGAGATCGCCAGAATTTCCAAGAGACCCAGTACTTC. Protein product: CSARDRQNFQETQYF.

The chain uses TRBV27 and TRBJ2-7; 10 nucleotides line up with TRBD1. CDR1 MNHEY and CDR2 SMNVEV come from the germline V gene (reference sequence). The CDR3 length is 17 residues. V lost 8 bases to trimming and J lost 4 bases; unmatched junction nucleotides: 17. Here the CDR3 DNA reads TGTGCCAGCGGGGGGACAGGGGCCCTCAGAGTATTATACGAGCAGTACTTC. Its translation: CASGGTGALRVLYEQYF.

The CDR3 region has the DNA TGCAGCGTTTCTTTGGGGCAGTCCTACGAGCAGTACTTC. This sequence encodes CSVSLGQSYEQYF. The genes are TRBV29-1 and TRBJ2-7, with a weak D call TRBD1 (5 bases). This CDR3 is 13 amino acids long. Germline V CDR1 and CDR2: SQVTM, ANQGSEA. V shed 5 bases and J shed 1 base, with 12 bases lying between them.

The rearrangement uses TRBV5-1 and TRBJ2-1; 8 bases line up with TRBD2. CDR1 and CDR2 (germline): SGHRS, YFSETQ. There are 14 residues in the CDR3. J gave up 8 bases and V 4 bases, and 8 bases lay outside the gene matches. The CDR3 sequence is CASSPGLVVDEQFF. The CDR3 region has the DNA TGCGCCAGCAGCCCGGGACTAGTTGTTGATGAGCAGTTCTTC.